This T cell receptor beta chain was sequenced during a study of T cells after yellow fever vaccination. Study-wide context: SMART-Seq v4 Ultra Low Input prepared the low-cell-number fractions. Study findings and constraints: Boosting was followed by the reappearance of most primary-vaccination clones (around 96% CD4, more than 70% CD8).

With regard to this clonotype: As yet, its antigen is unknown.

Germline CDR1 is DFQATT and CDR2 is SNEGSKA (reference sequence). The CDR3 is 14 residues long. V was clipped by 6 bases and J by 2 bases; unmatched bases: 5. Each CDR3 protein is one row after TCRdb ran MiXCR on the 5' RACE reads. Of hundreds of thousands of distinct CDR3 sequences listed, roughly 13% are singletons. Material: PBMCs, obtained on the day of the yellow fever booster vaccination. This TCR came from a man aged 25 to 40 who received the YFV17D yellow fever vaccine. The chain joins TRBV20-1 to TRBJ2-2; TRBD1 matches 8 bases. The CDR3 region has the DNA TGCAGTGCGGGGGGACAGGTCAACACCGGGGAGCTGTTTTTT. Amino acids: CSAGGQVNTGELFF.